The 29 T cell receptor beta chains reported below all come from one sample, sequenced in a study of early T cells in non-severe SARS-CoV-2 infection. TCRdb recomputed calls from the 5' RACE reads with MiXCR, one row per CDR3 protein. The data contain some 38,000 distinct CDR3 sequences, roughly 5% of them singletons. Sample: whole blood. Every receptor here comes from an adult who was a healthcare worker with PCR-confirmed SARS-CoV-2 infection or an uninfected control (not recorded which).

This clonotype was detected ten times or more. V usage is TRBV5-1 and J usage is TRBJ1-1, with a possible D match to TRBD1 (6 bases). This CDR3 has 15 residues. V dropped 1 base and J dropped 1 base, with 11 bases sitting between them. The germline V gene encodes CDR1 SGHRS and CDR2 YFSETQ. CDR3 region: CASSLSGGANTEAFF. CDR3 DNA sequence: TGCGCCAGCAGCTTGTCCGGGGGGGCGAACACTGAAGCTTTCTTT.

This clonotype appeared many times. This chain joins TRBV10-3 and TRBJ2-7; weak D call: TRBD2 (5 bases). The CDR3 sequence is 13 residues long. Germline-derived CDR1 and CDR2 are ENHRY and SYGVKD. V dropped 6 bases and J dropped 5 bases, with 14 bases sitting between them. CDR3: CAISSRRADEQYF. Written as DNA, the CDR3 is TGTGCCATCAGCTCCCGGCGGGCGGACGAGCAGTACTTC.

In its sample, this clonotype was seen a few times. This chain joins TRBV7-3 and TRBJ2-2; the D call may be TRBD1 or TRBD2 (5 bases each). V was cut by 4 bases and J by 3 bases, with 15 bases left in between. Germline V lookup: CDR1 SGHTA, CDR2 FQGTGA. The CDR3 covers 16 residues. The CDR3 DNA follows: TGTGCCAGCAGCTACCGGACTGGGACCCACACCGGGGAGCTGTTTTTT. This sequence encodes CASSYRTGTHTGELFF.

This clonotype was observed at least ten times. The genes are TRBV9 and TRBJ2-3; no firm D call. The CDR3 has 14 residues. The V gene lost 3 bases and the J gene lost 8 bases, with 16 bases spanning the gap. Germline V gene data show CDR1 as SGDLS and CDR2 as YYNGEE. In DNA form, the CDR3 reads TGTGCCAGCAGCGCCCCTACCCGTTCTAGTACGCAGTATTTT. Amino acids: CASSAPTRSSTQYF. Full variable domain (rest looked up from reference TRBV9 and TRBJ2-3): DSGVTQTPKHLITATGQRVTLRCSPRSGDLSVYWYQQSLDQGLQFLIQYYNGEERAKGNILERFSAQQFPDLHSELNLSSLELGDSALYFCASSAPTRSSTQYFGPGTRLTVL.

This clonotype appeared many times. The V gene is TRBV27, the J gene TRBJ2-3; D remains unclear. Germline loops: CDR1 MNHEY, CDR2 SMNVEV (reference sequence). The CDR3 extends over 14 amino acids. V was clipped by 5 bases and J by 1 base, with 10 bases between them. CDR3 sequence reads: CASSPFYRTDTQYF. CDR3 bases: TGTGCCAGCAGTCCTTTCTACCGCACAGATACGCAGTATTTT.

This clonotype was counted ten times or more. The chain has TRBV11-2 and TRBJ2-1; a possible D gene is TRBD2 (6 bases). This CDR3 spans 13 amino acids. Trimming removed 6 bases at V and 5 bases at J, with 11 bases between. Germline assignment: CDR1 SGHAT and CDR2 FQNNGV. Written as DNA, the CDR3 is TGTGCCAGCAGTTCCGGCGGGAACAATGAGCAGTTCTTC. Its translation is CASSSGGNNEQFF.

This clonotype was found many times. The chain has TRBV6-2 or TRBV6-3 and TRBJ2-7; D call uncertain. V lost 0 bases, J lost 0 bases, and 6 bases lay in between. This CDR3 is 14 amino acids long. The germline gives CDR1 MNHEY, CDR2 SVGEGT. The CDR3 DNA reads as TGTGCCAGCAGTTACTCGCAGGACTCCTACGAGCAGTACTTC. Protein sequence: CASSYSQDSYEQYF.

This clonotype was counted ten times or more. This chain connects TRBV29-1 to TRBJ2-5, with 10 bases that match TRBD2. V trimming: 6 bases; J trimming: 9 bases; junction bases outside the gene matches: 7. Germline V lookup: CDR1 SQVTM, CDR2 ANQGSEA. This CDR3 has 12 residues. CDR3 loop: CSVGTSEGAQYF. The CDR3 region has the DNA TGCAGCGTGGGGACTAGCGAAGGGGCCCAGTACTTC.

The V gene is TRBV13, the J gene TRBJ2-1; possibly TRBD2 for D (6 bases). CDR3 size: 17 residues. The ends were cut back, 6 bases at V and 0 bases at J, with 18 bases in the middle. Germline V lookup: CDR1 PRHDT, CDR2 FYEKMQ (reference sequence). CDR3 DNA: TGTGCCAGCAGACAATGGGGGAGGTCCTTCTCCTACAATGAGCAGTTCTTC. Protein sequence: CASRQWGRSFSYNEQFF.

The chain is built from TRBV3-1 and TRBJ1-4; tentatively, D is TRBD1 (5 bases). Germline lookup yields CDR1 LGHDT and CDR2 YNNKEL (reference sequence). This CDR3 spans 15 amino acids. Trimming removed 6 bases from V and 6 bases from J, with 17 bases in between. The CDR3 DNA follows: TGTGCCAGCAGTCGACGCGGGGGAGGAGATGAAAAACTGTTTTTT. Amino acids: CASSRRGGGDEKLFF.

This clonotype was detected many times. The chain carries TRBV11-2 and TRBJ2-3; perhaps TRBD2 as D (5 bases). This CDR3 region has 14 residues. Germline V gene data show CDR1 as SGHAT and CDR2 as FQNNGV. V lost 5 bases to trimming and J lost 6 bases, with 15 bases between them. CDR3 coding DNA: TGTGCCAGCAGCCCAGCCCTAGCAGGCGATACGCAGTATTTT. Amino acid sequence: CASSPALAGDTQYF.

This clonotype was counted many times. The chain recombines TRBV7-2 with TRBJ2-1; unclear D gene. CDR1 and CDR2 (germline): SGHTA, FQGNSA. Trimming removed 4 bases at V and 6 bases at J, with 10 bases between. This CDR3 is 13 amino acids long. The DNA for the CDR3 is TGTGCCAGCAGCTCCCTCTTCCCCAATGAGCAGTTCTTC. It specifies CASSSLFPNEQFF.

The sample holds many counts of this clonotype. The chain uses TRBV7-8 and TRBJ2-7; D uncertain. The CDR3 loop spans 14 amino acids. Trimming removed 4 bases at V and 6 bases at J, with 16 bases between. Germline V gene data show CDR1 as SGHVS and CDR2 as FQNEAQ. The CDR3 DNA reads TGTGCCAGCAGCTCCCGTGAGACCCTGGCCGAGCAGTACTTC. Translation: CASSSRETLAEQYF.

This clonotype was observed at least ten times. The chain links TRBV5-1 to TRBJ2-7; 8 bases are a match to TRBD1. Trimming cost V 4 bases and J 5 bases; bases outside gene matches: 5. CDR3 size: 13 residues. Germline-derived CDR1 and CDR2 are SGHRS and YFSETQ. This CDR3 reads CASSRDRGNEQYF. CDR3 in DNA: TGCGCCAGCAGCCGAGACAGGGGAAACGAGCAGTACTTC.

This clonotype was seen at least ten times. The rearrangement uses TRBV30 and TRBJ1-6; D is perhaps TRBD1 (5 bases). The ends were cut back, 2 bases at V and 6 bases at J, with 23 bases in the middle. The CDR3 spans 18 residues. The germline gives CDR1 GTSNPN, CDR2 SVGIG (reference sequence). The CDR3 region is CAWSPRAAGGAPNSPLHF. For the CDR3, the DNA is TGTGCCTGGAGTCCGAGGGCAGCAGGTGGGGCTCCTAATTCACCCCTCCACTTT.

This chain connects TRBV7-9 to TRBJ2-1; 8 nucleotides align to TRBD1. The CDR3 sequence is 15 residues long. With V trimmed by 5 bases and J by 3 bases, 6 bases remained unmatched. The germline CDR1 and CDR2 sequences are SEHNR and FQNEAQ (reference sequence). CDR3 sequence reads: CASSRTGSLYNEQFF. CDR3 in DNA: TGTGCCAGCAGCCGGACAGGGAGTCTCTACAATGAGCAGTTCTTC.

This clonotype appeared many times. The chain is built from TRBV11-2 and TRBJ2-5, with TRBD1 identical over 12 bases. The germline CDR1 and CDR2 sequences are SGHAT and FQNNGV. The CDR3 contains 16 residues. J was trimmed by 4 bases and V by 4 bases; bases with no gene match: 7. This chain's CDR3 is CASSWGQGAGRETQYF. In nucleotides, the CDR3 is TGTGCCAGCAGCTGGGGACAGGGGGCAGGAAGAGAGACCCAGTACTTC. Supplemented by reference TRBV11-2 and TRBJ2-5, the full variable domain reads EAGVAQSPRYKIIEKRQSVAFWCNPISGHATLYWYQQILGQGPKLLIQFQNNGVVDDSQLPKDRFSAERLKGVDSTLKIQPAKLEDSAVYLCASSWGQGAGRETQYFGPGTRLLVL.

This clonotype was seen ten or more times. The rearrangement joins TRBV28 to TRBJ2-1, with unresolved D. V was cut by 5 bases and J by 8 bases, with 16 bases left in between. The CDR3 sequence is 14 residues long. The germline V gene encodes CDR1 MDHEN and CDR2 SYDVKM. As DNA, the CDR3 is TGTGCCAGCAGTCTCGAAGGGCCTCTGGATGAGCAGTTCTTC. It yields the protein CASSLEGPLDEQFF.

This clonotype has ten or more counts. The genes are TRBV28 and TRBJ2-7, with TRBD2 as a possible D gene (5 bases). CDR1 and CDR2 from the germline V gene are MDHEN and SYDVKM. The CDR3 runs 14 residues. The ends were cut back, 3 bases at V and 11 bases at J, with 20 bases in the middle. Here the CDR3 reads CASSLRADNQPEYF. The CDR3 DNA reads TGTGCCAGCAGTTTGAGGGCAGACAACCAACCTGAGTACTTC.

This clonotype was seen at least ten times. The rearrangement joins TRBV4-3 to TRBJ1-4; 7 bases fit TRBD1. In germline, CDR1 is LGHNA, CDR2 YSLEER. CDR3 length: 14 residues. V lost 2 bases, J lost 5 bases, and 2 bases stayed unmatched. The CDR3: CASSQKGANEKLFF. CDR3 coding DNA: TGCGCCAGCAGCCAAAAGGGGGCAAATGAAAAACTGTTTTTT.

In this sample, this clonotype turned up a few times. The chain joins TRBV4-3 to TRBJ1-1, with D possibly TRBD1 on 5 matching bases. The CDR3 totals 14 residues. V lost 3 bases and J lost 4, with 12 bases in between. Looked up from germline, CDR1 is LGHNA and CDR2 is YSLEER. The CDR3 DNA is TGCGCCAGCAGCCACACATCTAGGGGCACTGAAGCTTTCTTT. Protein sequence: CASSHTSRGTEAFF.

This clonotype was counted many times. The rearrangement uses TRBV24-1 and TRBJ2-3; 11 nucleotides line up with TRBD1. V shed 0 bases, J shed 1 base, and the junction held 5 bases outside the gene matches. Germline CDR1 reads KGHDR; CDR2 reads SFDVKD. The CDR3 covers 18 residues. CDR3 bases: TGTGCCACCAGTGATTTGCCGGACAGGGGGCCGGGCACAGATACGCAGTATTTT. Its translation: CATSDLPDRGPGTDTQYF.

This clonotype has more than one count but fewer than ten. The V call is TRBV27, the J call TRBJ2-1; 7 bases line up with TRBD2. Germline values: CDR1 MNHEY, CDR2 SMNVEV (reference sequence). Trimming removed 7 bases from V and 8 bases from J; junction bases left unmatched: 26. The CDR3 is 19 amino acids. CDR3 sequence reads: CASTSLRMKGRASKDEQFF. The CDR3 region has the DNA TGTGCCAGCACGTCCCTTCGAATGAAGGGGAGGGCCAGTAAAGATGAGCAGTTCTTC.

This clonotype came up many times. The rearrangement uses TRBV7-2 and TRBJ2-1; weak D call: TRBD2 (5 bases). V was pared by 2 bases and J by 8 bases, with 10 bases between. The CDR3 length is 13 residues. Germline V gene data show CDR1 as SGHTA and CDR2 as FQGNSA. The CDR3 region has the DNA TGTGCCAGCAGCTTACTAGCTAGGTATGAGCAGTTCTTC. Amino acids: CASSLLARYEQFF.

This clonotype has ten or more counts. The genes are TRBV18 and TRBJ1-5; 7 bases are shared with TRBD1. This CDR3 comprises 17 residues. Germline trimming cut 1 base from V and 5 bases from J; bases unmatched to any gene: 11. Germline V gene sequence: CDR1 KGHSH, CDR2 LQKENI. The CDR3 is CASSPLPRGSPYQPQHF. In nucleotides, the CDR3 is TGTGCCAGCTCACCACTTCCCAGGGGGTCACCTTATCAGCCCCAGCATTTT.

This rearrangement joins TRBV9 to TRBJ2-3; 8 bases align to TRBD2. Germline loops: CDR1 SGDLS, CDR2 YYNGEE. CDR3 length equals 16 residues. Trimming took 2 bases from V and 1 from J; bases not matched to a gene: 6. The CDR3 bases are TGTGCCAGCAGCGTGGCCGGGACTAGTCGCACAGATACGCAGTATTTT. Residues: CASSVAGTSRTDTQYF.

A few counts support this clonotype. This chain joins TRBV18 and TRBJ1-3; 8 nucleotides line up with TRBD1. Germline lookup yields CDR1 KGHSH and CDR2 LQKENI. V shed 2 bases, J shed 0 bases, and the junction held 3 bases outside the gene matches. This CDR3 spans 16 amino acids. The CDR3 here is CASSPTGTGSGNTIYF. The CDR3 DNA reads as TGTGCCAGCTCACCAACGGGGACAGGCTCTGGAAACACCATATATTTT.

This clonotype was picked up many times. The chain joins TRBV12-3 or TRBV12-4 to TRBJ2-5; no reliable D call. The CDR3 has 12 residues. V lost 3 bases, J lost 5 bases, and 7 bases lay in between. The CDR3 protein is CASSFNEETQYF. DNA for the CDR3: TGTGCCAGCAGTTTTAATGAGGAGACCCAGTACTTC.

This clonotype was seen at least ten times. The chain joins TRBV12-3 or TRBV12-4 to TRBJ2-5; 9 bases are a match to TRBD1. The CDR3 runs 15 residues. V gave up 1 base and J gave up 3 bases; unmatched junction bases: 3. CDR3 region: CASSLGGQGKETQYF. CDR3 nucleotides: TGTGCCAGCAGTTTAGGAGGACAGGGGAAAGAGACCCAGTACTTC.